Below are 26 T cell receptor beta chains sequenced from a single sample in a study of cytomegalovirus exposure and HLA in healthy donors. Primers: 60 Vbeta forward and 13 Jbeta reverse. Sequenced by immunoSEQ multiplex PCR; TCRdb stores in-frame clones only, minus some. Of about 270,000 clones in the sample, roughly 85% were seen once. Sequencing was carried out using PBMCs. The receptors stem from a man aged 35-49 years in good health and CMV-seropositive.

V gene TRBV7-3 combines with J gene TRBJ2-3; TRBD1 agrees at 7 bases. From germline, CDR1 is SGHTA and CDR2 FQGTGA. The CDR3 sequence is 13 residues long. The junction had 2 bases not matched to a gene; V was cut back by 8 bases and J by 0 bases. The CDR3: CASGTASTDTQYF. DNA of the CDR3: TGTGCCAGCGGGACAGCTAGCACAGATACGCAGTATTTT.

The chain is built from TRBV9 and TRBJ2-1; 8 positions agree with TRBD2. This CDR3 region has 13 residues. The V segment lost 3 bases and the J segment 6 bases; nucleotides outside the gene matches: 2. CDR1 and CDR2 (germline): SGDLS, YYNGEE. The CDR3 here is CASSAGLVNEQFF. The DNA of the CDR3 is TGTGCCAGCAGCGCGGGACTAGTCAATGAGCAGTTCTTC.

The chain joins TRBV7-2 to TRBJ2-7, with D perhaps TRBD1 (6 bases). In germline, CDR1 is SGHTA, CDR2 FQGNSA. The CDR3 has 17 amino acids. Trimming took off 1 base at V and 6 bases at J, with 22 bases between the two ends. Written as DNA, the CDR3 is TGTGCCAGCAGCTTAGTCTCGAGACAGGAAAGGGAAGGCGAGCAGTACTTC. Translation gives CASSLVSRQEREGEQYF. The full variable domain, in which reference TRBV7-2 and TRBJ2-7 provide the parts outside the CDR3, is GAGVSQSPSNKVTEKGKDVELRCDPISGHTALYWYRQSLGQGLEFLIYFQGNSAPDKSGLPSDRFSAERTGGSVSTLTIQRTQQEDSAVYLCASSLVSRQEREGEQYFGPGTRLTVT.

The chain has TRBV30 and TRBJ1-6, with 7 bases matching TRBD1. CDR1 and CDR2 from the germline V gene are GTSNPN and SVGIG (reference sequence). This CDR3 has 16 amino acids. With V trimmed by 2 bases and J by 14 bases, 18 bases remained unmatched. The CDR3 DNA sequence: TGTGCCTGGAGTTCACCTCCGGGACAGTCTAAGTTGGCCCTCCACTTT. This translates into CAWSSPPGQSKLALHF.

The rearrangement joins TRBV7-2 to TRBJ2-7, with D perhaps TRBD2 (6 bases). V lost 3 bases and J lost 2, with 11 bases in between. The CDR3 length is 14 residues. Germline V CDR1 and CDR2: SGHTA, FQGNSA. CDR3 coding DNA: TGTGCCAGCAGCTTGCTCGGAGGGGCCTACGAGCAGTACTTC. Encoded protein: CASSLLGGAYEQYF.

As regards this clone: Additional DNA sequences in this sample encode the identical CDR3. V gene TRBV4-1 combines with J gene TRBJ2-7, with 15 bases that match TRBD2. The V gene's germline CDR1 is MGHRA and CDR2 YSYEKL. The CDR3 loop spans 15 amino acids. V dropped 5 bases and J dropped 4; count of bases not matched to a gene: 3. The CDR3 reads CASSSGLAGGYEQYF. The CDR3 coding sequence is TGCGCCAGCAGCTCGGGACTAGCGGGAGGTTACGAGCAGTACTTC.

CDR3 nucleotide sequence: TGTGCCAGCAGCGGGGGGGAAAAGGCCCCCTACGAGCAGTACTTC. As protein: CASSGGEKAPYEQYF. The V and J genes are TRBV9 and TRBJ2-7; D perhaps matches TRBD2 (6 bases). CDR1 is SGDLS, CDR2 YYNGEE, per germline. The CDR3 length is 15 residues. With 3 bases removed from V and 2 bases from J, the gap between germline ends came to 15 bases.

DNA of the CDR3: TGTGCCAGCAGTTTATACGCTAGCGGGATGGCTCTTACAGATACGCAGTATTTT. Translating gives CASSLYASGMALTDTQYF. V gene TRBV28 combines with J gene TRBJ2-3, with 9 positions matching TRBD2. The germline CDR1 and CDR2 sequences are MDHEN and SYDVKM. The CDR3 is made up of 18 amino acids. Trimming at V came to 1 base and at J to 3 bases, leaving 11 bases not matched to a gene.

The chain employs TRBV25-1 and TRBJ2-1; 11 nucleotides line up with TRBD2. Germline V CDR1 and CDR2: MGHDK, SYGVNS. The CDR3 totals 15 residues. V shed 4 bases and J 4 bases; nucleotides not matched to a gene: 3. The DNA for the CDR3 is TGTGCCAGCAGTGTAGCGGGAGGGGGATACAATGAGCAGTTCTTC. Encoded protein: CASSVAGGGYNEQFF.

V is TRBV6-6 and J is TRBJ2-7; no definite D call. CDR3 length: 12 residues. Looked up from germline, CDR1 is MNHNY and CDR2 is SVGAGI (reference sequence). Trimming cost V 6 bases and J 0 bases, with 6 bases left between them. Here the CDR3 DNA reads TGTGCCAGCAGCACTTCCTCCTACGAGCAGTACTTC. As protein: CASSTSSYEQYF.

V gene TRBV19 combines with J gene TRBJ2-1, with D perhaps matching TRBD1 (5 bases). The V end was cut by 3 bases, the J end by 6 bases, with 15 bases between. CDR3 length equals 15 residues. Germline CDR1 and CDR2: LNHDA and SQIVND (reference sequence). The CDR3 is CASSMAPSRGNEQFF. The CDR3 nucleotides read TGTGCCAGTAGTATGGCCCCGTCAAGGGGCAATGAGCAGTTCTTC.

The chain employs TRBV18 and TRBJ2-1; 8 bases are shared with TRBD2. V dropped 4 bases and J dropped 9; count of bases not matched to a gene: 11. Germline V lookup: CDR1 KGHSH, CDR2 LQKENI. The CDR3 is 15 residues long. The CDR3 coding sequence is TGTGCCAGCTCACTGTTCGAGCGGGAGCTGGCTGAGCAGTTCTTC. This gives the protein CASSLFERELAEQFF. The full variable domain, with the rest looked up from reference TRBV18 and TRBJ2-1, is NAGVMQNPRHLVRRRGQEARLRCSPMKGHSHVYWYRQLPEEGLKFMVYLQKENIIDESGMPKERFSAEFPKEGPSILRIQQVVRGDSAAYFCASSLFERELAEQFFGPGTRLTVL.

The chain's CDR3 is CASSQPRDRGEYEQYF. The CDR3 DNA is TGTGCCAGCAGTCAACCGAGGGACAGGGGTGAATACGAGCAGTACTTC. The chain links TRBV11-2 to TRBJ2-7, with 10 positions matching TRBD1. CDR1 and CDR2 from the germline V gene are SGHAT and FQNNGV. V lost 6 bases to trimming and J lost 4 bases; unmatched junction nucleotides: 12. The CDR3 loop spans 16 amino acids.

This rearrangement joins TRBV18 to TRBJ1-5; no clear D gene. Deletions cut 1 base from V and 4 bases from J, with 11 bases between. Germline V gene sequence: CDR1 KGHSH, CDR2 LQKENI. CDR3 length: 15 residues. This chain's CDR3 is CASSPLSEGNQPQHF. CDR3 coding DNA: TGTGCCAGCTCACCACTGTCGGAGGGAAATCAGCCCCAGCATTTT. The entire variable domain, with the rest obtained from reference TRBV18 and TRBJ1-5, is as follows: NAGVMQNPRHLVRRRGQEARLRCSPMKGHSHVYWYRQLPEEGLKFMVYLQKENIIDESGMPKERFSAEFPKEGPSILRIQQVVRGDSAAYFCASSPLSEGNQPQHFGDGTRLSIL.

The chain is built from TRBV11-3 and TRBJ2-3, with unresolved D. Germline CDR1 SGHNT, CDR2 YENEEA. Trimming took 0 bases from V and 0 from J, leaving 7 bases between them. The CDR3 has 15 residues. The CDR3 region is CASSLDTTSTDTQYF. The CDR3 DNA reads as TGTGCCAGCAGCTTAGACACCACTAGCACAGATACGCAGTATTTT.

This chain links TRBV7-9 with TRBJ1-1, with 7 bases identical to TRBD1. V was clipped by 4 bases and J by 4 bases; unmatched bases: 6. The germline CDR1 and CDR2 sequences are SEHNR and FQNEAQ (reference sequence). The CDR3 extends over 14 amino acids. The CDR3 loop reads CASSSHGDSTEAFF. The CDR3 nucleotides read TGTGCCAGCAGCTCGCACGGGGACAGCACTGAAGCTTTCTTT.

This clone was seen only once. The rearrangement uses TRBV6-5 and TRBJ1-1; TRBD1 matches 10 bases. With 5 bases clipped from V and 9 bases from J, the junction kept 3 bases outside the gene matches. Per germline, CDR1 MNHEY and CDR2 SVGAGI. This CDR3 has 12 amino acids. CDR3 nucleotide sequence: TGTGCCAGCAGTGTGACAGGGGGCAAAGCTTTCTTT. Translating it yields CASSVTGGKAFF.

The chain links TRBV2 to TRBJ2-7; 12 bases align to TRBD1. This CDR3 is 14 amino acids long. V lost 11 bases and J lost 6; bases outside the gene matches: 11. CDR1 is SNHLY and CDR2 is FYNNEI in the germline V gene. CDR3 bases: TGTGCCTGCCCCCCGGGACAGGGGGCCTCCGAGCAGTACTTC. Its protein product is CACPPGQGASEQYF.

The CDR3 DNA reads as TGTGCCAGCAGTATACTAGCGGGAATCCAAGAGACCCAGTACTTC. Translated, it gives CASSILAGIQETQYF. The chain uses TRBV25-1 and TRBJ2-5, with TRBD2 matching 10 bases. V was clipped by 5 bases and J by 1 base; unmatched bases: 4. Looked up from germline, CDR1 is MGHDK and CDR2 is SYGVNS. The CDR3 sequence is 15 residues long. Together with reference TRBV25-1 and TRBJ2-5, the CDR3 gives the full variable domain: EADIYQTPRYLVIGTGKKITLECSQTMGHDKMYWYQQDPGMELHLIHYSYGVNSTEKGDLSSESTVSRIRTEHFPLTLESARPSHTSQYLCASSILAGIQETQYFGPGTRLLVL.

In DNA form, the CDR3 reads TGTGCCAGCAGCTATAGCTTTAAGGAGGGTGGCTACACCTTC. This gives the protein CASSYSFKEGGYTF. The chain carries TRBV28 and TRBJ1-2, with D uncertain. From germline, CDR1 is MDHEN and CDR2 SYDVKM. V was pared by 6 bases and J by 7 bases, with 18 bases between. This CDR3 comprises 14 residues.

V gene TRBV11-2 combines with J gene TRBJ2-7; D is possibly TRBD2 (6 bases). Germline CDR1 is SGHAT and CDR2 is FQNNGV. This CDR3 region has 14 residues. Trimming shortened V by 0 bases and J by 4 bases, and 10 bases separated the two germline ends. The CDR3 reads CASSLDWRGYEQYF. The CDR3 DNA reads TGTGCCAGCAGCTTAGATTGGCGGGGTTACGAGCAGTACTTC. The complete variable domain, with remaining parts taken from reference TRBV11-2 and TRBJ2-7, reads EAGVAQSPRYKIIEKRQSVAFWCNPISGHATLYWYQQILGQGPKLLIQFQNNGVVDDSQLPKDRFSAERLKGVDSTLKIQPAKLEDSAVYLCASSLDWRGYEQYFGPGTRLTVT.

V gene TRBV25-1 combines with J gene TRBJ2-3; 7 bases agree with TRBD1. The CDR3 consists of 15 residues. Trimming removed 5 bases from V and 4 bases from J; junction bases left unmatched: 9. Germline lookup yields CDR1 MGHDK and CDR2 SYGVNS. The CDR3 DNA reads TGTGCCAGCAGTCCTGGGGCAGGGGGACCAGATACGCAGTATTTT. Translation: CASSPGAGGPDTQYF.

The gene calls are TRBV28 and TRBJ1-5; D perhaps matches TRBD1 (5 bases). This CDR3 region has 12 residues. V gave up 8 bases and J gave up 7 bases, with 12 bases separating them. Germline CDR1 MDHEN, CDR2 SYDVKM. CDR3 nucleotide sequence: TGTGCCAGCGGGCAGGGATCCCAGCCCCAGCATTTT. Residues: CASGQGSQPQHF.

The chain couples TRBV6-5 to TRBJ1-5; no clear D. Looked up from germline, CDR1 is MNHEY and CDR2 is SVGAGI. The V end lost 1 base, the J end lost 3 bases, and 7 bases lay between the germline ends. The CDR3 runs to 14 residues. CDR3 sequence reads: CASSYLGDNQPQHF. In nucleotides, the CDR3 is TGTGCCAGCAGTTACTTGGGAGACAATCAGCCCCAGCATTTT.

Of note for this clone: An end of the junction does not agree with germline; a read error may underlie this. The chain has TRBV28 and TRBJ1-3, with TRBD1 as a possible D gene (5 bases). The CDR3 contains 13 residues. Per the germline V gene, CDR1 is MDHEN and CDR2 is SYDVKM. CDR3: CASSLSTGTTIYF. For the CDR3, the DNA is TGTGCCAGCAGTTTATCCACAGGAACCACCATATATTTT.

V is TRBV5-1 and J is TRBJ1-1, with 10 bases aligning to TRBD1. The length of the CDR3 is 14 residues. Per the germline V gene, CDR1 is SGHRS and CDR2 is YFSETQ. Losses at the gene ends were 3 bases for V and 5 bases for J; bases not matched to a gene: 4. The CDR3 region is CASSSGQGLTEAFF. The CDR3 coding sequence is TGCGCCAGCAGCTCGGGACAGGGGCTTACTGAAGCTTTCTTT.